Shown below are 16 T cell receptor beta chains from a single sample sequenced in a study of blood T cell repertoires in COVID-19. Generated by immunoSEQ multiplex PCR, the TCRdb table keeps only in-frame clones and is missing some. The sample lists around 150,000 clones, 90% seen once, with roughly a sixth in the top ten. The sequencing sample was made of peripheral blood. The receptors here all came from a man aged 55 to 70 with active or convalescent COVID-19.

The chain links TRBV6-1 to TRBJ1-3; no reliable D call. Germline CDR1 is MNHNS and CDR2 is SASEGT. V was trimmed by 2 bases and J by 4 bases, leaving 12 bases between them. CDR3 length: 15 amino acids. CDR3 amino acids: CASSEIRGRGNTIYF. Here the CDR3 DNA reads TGTGCCAGCAGTGAAATACGAGGGCGAGGAAACACCATATATTTT.

The V and J genes are TRBV10-1 and TRBJ2-1; tentative D call: TRBD1 (5 bases). Germline values: CDR1 WNHNN, CDR2 SYGVQD (reference sequence). The V end was cut by 2 bases, the J end by 3 bases, with 8 bases between. The CDR3 covers 14 residues. CDR3 DNA sequence: TGCGCCAGCAGTGAGAGACAGAACTACAATGAGCAGTTCTTC. Amino acid sequence: CASSERQNYNEQFF.

The chain recombines TRBV4-2 with TRBJ1-1; 7 bases line up with TRBD1. The length of the CDR3 is 14 residues. With V trimmed by 3 bases and J by 2 bases, 3 bases remained unmatched. CDR1 and CDR2 (germline): LGHNA, YNFKEQ. The CDR3 is CASSQYRGNTEAFF. CDR3 DNA sequence: TGTGCCAGCAGCCAGTACAGGGGCAACACTGAAGCTTTCTTT.

The genes are TRBV7-8 and TRBJ2-7; 7 bases agree with TRBD2. CDR3 size: 16 residues. Looked up from germline, CDR1 is SGHVS and CDR2 is FQNEAQ. Germline trimming cut 1 base from V and 2 bases from J; bases unmatched to any gene: 8. The CDR3 region is CASSLGRLARAYEQYF. CDR3 nucleotide sequence: TGTGCCAGCAGCTTAGGGAGACTAGCACGGGCCTACGAGCAGTACTTC.

The chain employs TRBV15 and TRBJ2-1; 8 bases align to TRBD2. V was clipped by 0 bases and J by 4 bases; unmatched bases: 5. Germline V gene lookup returns CDR1 LNHNV and CDR2 YYDKDF (reference sequence). CDR3 size: 16 residues. The CDR3 loop reads CATSRDTSGPYNEQFF. DNA for the CDR3: TGTGCCACCAGCAGAGATACTAGCGGACCTTACAATGAGCAGTTCTTC.

The table lists this clone with a few counts. The rearrangement joins TRBV27 to TRBJ1-1; no reliable D call. Germline V gene data show CDR1 as MNHEY and CDR2 as SMNVEV (reference sequence). With 0 bases removed from V and 5 bases from J, the gap between germline ends came to 10 bases. The CDR3 spans 14 residues. CDR3 in DNA: TGTGCCAGCAGTTTATCGAGAGCGGGGACTGAAGCTTTCTTT. Its translation: CASSLSRAGTEAFF.

This sequence joins TRBV19 and TRBJ2-7, with D unresolved. This CDR3 has 14 residues. Trimming stripped 3 bases from V and 0 bases from J, with 9 bases between. In germline, CDR1 is LNHDA, CDR2 SQIVND (reference sequence). This CDR3 reads CASSITPNSYEQYF. Here the CDR3 DNA reads TGTGCCAGTAGTATTACCCCTAACTCCTACGAGCAGTACTTC. Variable domain in full (rest from reference TRBV19 and TRBJ2-7): DGGITQSPKYLFRKEGQNVTLSCEQNLNHDAMYWYRQDPGQGLRLIYYSQIVNDFQKGDIAEGYSVSREKKESFPLTVTSAQKNPTAFYLCASSITPNSYEQYFGPGTRLTVT.

The chain recombines TRBV6-5 with TRBJ1-6; 7 bases are shared with TRBD1. The germline CDR1 and CDR2 sequences are MNHEY and SVGAGI. Trimming took 2 bases from V and 7 from J; bases not matched to a gene: 8. The CDR3 has 16 amino acids. For the CDR3, the DNA is TGTGCCAGCAGTTACGATCAGGGACAGCCGAATTCACCCCTCCACTTT. As protein: CASSYDQGQPNSPLHF.

This sequence joins TRBV5-4 and TRBJ2-7; D perhaps matches TRBD1 (5 bases). Germline V lookup: CDR1 SGHNT, CDR2 YYREEE (reference sequence). The ends were cut back, 4 bases at V and 0 bases at J, with 20 bases in the middle. The CDR3 consists of 17 residues. The CDR3 region has the DNA TGTGCCAGCAGCCCGGTGCTAGGGGTAGGGCCCTCCTACGAGCAGTACTTC. The encoded protein is CASSPVLGVGPSYEQYF. Supplemented by reference TRBV5-4 and TRBJ2-7, the full variable domain reads ETGVTQSPTHLIKTRGQQVTLRCSSQSGHNTVSWYQQALGQGPQFIFQYYREEENGRGNFPPRFSGLQFPNYSSELNVNALELDDSALYLCASSPVLGVGPSYEQYFGPGTRLTVT.

The chain is built from TRBV6-6 and TRBJ2-5; 15 positions match TRBD2. Germline V gives CDR1 MNHNY, CDR2 SVGAGI (reference sequence). V lost 5 bases to trimming and J lost 0 bases; unmatched junction nucleotides: 4. This CDR3 is 17 amino acids long. The CDR3 is CASSHGLAGGYQETQYF. The DNA for the CDR3 is TGTGCCAGCAGTCACGGACTAGCGGGGGGGTACCAAGAGACCCAGTACTTC.

This clone has just a few counts. This rearrangement joins TRBV6-5 to TRBJ1-1; 7 nucleotides agree with TRBD1. The CDR3 has 13 residues. Germline trimming cut 8 bases from V and 5 bases from J; bases unmatched to any gene: 8. Per the germline V gene, CDR1 is MNHEY and CDR2 is SVGAGI. CDR3 loop: CASQGQVNTEAFF. For the CDR3, the DNA is TGTGCCAGCCAAGGACAGGTAAATACTGAAGCTTTCTTT.

This chain joins TRBV5-1 and TRBJ2-7, with 8 bases that match TRBD1. CDR1 and CDR2 (germline): SGHRS, YFSETQ. The CDR3 is made up of 13 amino acids. Losses at the gene ends were 4 bases for V and 6 bases for J; bases not matched to a gene: 6. CDR3 loop: CASSKTQGVEQYF. The CDR3 DNA sequence: TGCGCCAGCAGCAAAACACAGGGGGTCGAGCAGTACTTC.

The rearrangement uses TRBV4-2 and TRBJ2-7; 14 bases are shared with TRBD2. From germline, CDR1 is LGHNA and CDR2 YNFKEQ. CDR3 size: 18 residues. With 0 bases clipped from V and 2 bases from J, the junction kept 6 bases outside the gene matches. The CDR3 bases are TGTGCCAGCAGCCAAGATTTTGGGACTAGCGGGAGTGCCTACGAGCAGTACTTC. Translating gives CASSQDFGTSGSAYEQYF.

The J gene is TRBJ2-7, the V gene TRBV11-2, with 7 bases aligning to TRBD2. The CDR3 covers 15 residues. Trimming removed 5 bases from V and 2 bases from J; junction bases left unmatched: 9. Germline V gene lookup returns CDR1 SGHAT and CDR2 FQNNGV. The CDR3 sequence is CASSLPPGGPYEQYF. For the CDR3, the DNA is TGTGCCAGCAGCCTTCCCCCGGGGGGTCCCTACGAGCAGTACTTC. Looking up the rest from reference TRBV11-2 and TRBJ2-7 gives the full variable domain: EAGVAQSPRYKIIEKRQSVAFWCNPISGHATLYWYQQILGQGPKLLIQFQNNGVVDDSQLPKDRFSAERLKGVDSTLKIQPAKLEDSAVYLCASSLPPGGPYEQYFGPGTRLTVT.

The chain joins TRBV7-2 to TRBJ1-5; 7 bases line up with TRBD1. CDR3 length: 15 amino acids. CDR1 is SGHTA and CDR2 is FQGNSA in the germline V gene. J was trimmed by 2 bases and V by 5 bases; bases with no gene match: 6. CDR3 amino acids: CASSTFGQGNQPQHF. The DNA for the CDR3 is TGTGCCAGCAGCACCTTTGGACAGGGCAATCAGCCCCAGCATTTT.

V gene TRBV25-1 combines with J gene TRBJ1-4, with TRBD1 matching 11 bases. CDR3 length equals 18 residues. Per the germline V gene, CDR1 is MGHDK and CDR2 is SYGVNS. J was trimmed by 8 bases and V by 2 bases; bases with no gene match: 13. The CDR3 sequence is CASSEEDRGRVRREKLFF. DNA for the CDR3: TGTGCCAGCAGTGAAGAGGACAGGGGGCGAGTTCGCCGCGAAAAACTGTTTTTT.